This TCR beta chain was sequenced for a study of shared clonotypes between healthy human individuals. Findings of the study overall: A small donor pool kept down the genetic and exposure-history diversity that was represented. Memory subsets had estimated richness that was generally smaller than that of naive subsets. Expectations were that clonotype sharing among donors would be affected by sequencing depth.

Assay used: immunoSEQ multiplex PCR; TCRdb lists only in-frame clones, some missing. The table shows roughly 2,000,000 clones, with just under 95% occurring only once. Germline V gene data show CDR1 as SEHNR and CDR2 as FQNEAQ (reference sequence). V was clipped by 5 bases and J by 1 base; unmatched bases: 7. The CDR3 loop spans 15 amino acids. Notes on this clone: As yet, its antigen is unknown. This sample includes further DNA sequences coding for the same CDR3.

CD45RO-negative CD8 cells positively selected for CCR7 made up the naive population, which excluded terminally differentiated effector memory CD45RA+ cells. The chain is built from TRBV7-9 and TRBJ2-7; TRBD1 aligns across 8 bases. What was sequenced was naive CD8+ T cells sorted from blood. This receptor was obtained from a man aged 18 to 29 in good health. The CDR3 sequence: CASSPGQGLSYEQYF. In DNA, the CDR3 is TGTGCCAGCAGCCCCGGACAGGGATTATCCTACGAGCAGTACTTC.